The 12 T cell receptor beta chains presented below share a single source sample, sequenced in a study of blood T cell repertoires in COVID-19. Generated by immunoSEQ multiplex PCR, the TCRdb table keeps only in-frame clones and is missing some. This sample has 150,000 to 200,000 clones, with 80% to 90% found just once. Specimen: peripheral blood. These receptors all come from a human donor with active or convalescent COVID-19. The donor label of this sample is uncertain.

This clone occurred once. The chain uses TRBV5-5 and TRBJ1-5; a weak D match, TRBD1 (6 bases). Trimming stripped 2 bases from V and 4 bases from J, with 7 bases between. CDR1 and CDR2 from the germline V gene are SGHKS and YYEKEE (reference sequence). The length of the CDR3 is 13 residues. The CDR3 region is CASSFQGNQPQHF. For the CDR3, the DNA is TGTGCCAGCAGCTTCCAGGGGAATCAGCCCCAGCATTTT.

CDR3 in DNA: TGTGCCAGCAGCCCCCTGGCGGGAGACTACAATGAGCAGTTCTTC. Protein sequence: CASSPLAGDYNEQFF. This chain uses TRBV9 with TRBJ2-1; 7 positions agree with TRBD2. With V trimmed by 4 bases and J by 3 bases, 7 bases remained unmatched. There are 15 residues in the CDR3. Germline V gene lookup returns CDR1 SGDLS and CDR2 YYNGEE.

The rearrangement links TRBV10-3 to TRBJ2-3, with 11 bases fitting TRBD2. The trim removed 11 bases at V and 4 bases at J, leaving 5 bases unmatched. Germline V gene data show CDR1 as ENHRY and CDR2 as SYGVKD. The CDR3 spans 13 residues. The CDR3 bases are TGTGCCGCTACTAGCGGGAGCCCAGATACGCAGTATTTT. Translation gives CAATSGSPDTQYF.

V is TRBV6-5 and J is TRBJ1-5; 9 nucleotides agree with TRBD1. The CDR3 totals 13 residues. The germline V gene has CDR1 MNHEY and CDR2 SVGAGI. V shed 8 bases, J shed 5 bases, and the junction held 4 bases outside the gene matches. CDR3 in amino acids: CASLRDRDQPQHF. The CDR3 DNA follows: TGTGCCAGCCTGCGGGACAGGGATCAGCCCCAGCATTTT.

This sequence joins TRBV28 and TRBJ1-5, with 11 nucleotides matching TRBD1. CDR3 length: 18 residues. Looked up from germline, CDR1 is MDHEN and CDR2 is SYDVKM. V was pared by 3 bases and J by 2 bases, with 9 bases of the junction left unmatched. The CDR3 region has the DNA TGTGCCAGCAGTTTCGGACAGGGGGCGTCGGTAGGCAATCAGCCCCAGCATTTT. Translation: CASSFGQGASVGNQPQHF.

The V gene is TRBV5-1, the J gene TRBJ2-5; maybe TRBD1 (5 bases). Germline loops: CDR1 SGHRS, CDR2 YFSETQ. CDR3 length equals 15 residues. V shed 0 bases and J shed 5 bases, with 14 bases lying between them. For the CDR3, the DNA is TGCGCCAGCAGCTTGGGGGCAGGGCCTGGGGAGACCCAGTACTTC. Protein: CASSLGAGPGETQYF.

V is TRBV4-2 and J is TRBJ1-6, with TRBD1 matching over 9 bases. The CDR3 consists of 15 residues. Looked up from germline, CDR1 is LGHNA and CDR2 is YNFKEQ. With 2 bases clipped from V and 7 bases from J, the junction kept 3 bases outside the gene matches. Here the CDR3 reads CASSQSGTGNSPLHF. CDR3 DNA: TGTGCCAGCAGCCAATCAGGGACAGGGAATTCACCCCTCCACTTT.

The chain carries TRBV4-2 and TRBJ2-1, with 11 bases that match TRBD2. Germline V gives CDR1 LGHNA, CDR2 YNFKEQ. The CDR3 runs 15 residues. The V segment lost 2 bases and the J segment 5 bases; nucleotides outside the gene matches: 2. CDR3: CASSQLAGGNNEQFF. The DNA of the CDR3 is TGTGCCAGCAGCCAACTAGCGGGAGGAAACAATGAGCAGTTCTTC.

The CDR3 DNA reads TGTGCCAGCAGTTTGGGGCGCAACACTGAAGCTTTCTTT. As protein: CASSLGRNTEAFF. The V and J genes are TRBV27 and TRBJ1-1, with a tentative D call TRBD1 (5 bases). The V and J ends lost 3 bases and 2 bases respectively, with 7 bases between them. The germline V gene encodes CDR1 MNHEY and CDR2 SMNVEV (reference sequence). The CDR3 has 13 residues.

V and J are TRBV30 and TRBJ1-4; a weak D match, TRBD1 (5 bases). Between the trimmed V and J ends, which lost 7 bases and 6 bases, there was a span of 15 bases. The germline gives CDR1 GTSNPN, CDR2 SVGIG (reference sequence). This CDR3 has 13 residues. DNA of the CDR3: TGTGCCTCCAGGGCCGATCTTTATGAAAAACTGTTTTTT. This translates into CASRADLYEKLFF.

CDR3 sequence reads: CASSSPQAGGYEQFF. Written as DNA, the CDR3 is TGTGCCAGCAGCTCCCCACAAGCGGGAGGGTATGAGCAGTTCTTC. The chain employs TRBV7-9 and TRBJ2-1, with 10 bases identical to TRBD2. The CDR3 runs 15 residues. Germline assignment: CDR1 SEHNR and CDR2 FQNEAQ (reference sequence). The ends lost 4 bases at V and 8 bases at J; junction bases unmatched: 8.

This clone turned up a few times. The CDR3 region is CASSHTAGTGEKLFF. For the CDR3, the DNA is TGTGCCAGCAGCCATACGGCCGGGACAGGGGAAAAACTGTTTTTT. V usage is TRBV3-1 (or the pseudogene TRBV3-2) and J usage is TRBJ1-4; 9 bases match TRBD1. This CDR3 spans 15 amino acids. Germline CDR1 reads LGHDT; CDR2 reads YNNKEL (reference sequence). The V and J ends lost 3 bases and 8 bases, in that order; junction bases with no gene match: 7.